This T cell receptor (beta chain) came from a study of shared clonotypes between healthy human individuals. Genomic DNA belonging to each subset was distributed in equal measure over several immunoSEQ plates. Data came from immunoSEQ multiplex PCR; TCRdb stores just in-frame clones and leaves some out. This sample has millions of clones, with around 95% found just once. J lost 6 bases, V lost 3 bases, and 6 bases had no gene match. CDR1 is KGHSH, CDR2 LQKENI, per germline. CDR3 size: 15 residues. The sample was naive CD4+ T cells sorted from blood. Documented subset: CD45RA+ positively selected. This TCR derives from a man aged 18 to 29 in good health. The V call is TRBV18, the J call TRBJ1-4; 8 bases are a match to TRBD1. CDR3 region: CASSPQTGVDEKLFF. The CDR3 DNA follows: TGTGCCAGCTCACCCCAGACAGGGGTGGATGAAAAACTGTTTTTT.